One and the same sample provided the 28 T cell receptor beta chains below, sequenced in a study of shared clonotypes between healthy human individuals. Libraries were prepared by immunoSEQ multiplex PCR; TCRdb keeps only in-frame clonotypes and omits some of them. The sample gives about 480,000 clones, approximately 79% of which show up once; 10% to 15% is in the top ten. The specimen was PBMCs. All receptors derive from a woman between 40 and 50 years old in good health. Some clones in this sample may be carry-over from other donors' samples.

J is TRBJ2-1 and V is TRBV6-1, with D perhaps TRBD1 (6 bases). V lost 10 bases to trimming and J lost 4 bases, with 14 bases between them. The CDR3 consists of 13 residues. Germline values: CDR1 MNHNS, CDR2 SASEGT. The CDR3 spells CAMGQGNYNEQFF. Here the CDR3 DNA reads TGTGCCATGGGGCAGGGGAATTACAATGAGCAGTTCTTC.

This sequence joins TRBV30 and TRBJ2-1; tentatively, D is TRBD1 (6 bases). The CDR3 covers 14 residues. V was clipped by 4 bases and J by 6 bases, with 16 bases between them. Germline V gives CDR1 GTSNPN, CDR2 SVGIG (reference sequence). CDR3 region: CAWKRGLGANEQFF. The CDR3 DNA reads TGTGCCTGGAAGCGTGGCCTGGGGGCCAATGAGCAGTTCTTC.

The rearrangement links TRBV9 to TRBJ2-1; 9 bases map to TRBD2. CDR1 is SGDLS and CDR2 is YYNGEE in the germline V gene. The CDR3 has 15 residues. Germline trimming cut 2 bases from V and 9 bases from J; bases unmatched to any gene: 9. DNA of the CDR3: TGTGCCAGCAGCGTTGCGGGAGGGCCAAGCTTTGAGCAGTTCTTC. Translated: CASSVAGGPSFEQFF.

V usage is TRBV29-1 and J usage is TRBJ2-1; no definite D call. Germline V gene lookup returns CDR1 SQVTM and CDR2 ANQGSEA. This CDR3 has 10 residues. With 3 bases removed from V and 10 bases from J, the gap between germline ends came to 7 bases. The CDR3 DNA sequence: TGCAGCGTTGACGGTGCAGAGCAGTTCTTC. It encodes CSVDGAEQFF.

The chain employs TRBV29-1 and TRBJ2-5; the match to TRBD1 covers 9 bases. CDR1 and CDR2 (germline): SQVTM, ANQGSEA. Trimming at V came to 6 bases and at J to 6 bases, leaving 8 bases not matched to a gene. This CDR3 region has 13 residues. The CDR3 nucleotides read TGCAGCGTACCAGGGACAGGGATGAAGACCCAGTACTTC. Translating gives CSVPGTGMKTQYF.

The gene calls are TRBV2 and TRBJ1-2; tentative D call: TRBD1 (5 bases). V shed 6 bases and J shed 6 bases, with 17 bases lying between them. Germline V lookup: CDR1 SNHLY, CDR2 FYNNEI. This CDR3 is 14 amino acids long. The CDR3 sequence: CASRELRGVNGYTF. In DNA, the CDR3 is TGTGCCAGCAGAGAGCTCAGAGGGGTTAATGGCTACACCTTC. Combining the CDR3 with reference TRBV2 and TRBJ1-2 gives the whole variable domain EPEVTQTPSHQVTQMGQEVILRCVPISNHLYFYWYRQILGQKVEFLVSFYNNEISEKSEIFDDQFSVERPDGSNFTLKIRSTKLEDSAMYFCASRELRGVNGYTFGSGTRLTVV.

The chain links TRBV14 to TRBJ2-3, with D unclear. The CDR3 has 18 amino acids. CDR1 is SGHDN and CDR2 is FVKESK in the germline V gene. V was shortened by 0 bases and J by 2 bases, with 18 bases between the two germline ends. The DNA for the CDR3 is TGTGCCAGCAGCCAAGAAGCGTGGGCCCATTCTTACACAGATACGCAGTATTTT. Protein product: CASSQEAWAHSYTDTQYF.

As for this clone: Other nucleotide sequences in the sample specify the same CDR3. The chain recombines TRBV5-1 with TRBJ2-3, with a possible D match to TRBD2 (5 bases). This CDR3 is built from 16 residues. The germline CDR1 and CDR2 sequences are SGHRS and YFSETQ. V lost 0 bases and J 1 base, leaving 12 bases between the germline ends. The CDR3 reads CASSLGGRGGTDTQYF. The CDR3 DNA is TGCGCCAGCAGCTTGGGAGGTCGGGGAGGCACAGATACGCAGTATTTT.

This chain links TRBV6-5 with TRBJ2-7; weak D call: TRBD2 (6 bases). Trimming stripped 6 bases from V and 5 bases from J, with 20 bases between. Germline assignment: CDR1 MNHEY and CDR2 SVGAGI. This CDR3 has 15 residues. This CDR3 reads CASRLWGDGPNEQYF. The CDR3 nucleotides read TGTGCCAGCAGACTCTGGGGGGACGGGCCGAACGAGCAGTACTTC.

This sequence joins TRBV6-5 and TRBJ1-5; D possibly corresponds to TRBD1 (5 bases). V gave up 2 bases and J gave up 8 bases, with 10 bases separating them. This CDR3 comprises 13 residues. CDR1 is MNHEY and CDR2 is SVGAGI in the germline V gene. The CDR3 sequence: CASSYRGYEPQHF. The CDR3, as DNA: TGTGCCAGCAGTTACAGGGGTTATGAGCCCCAGCATTTT.

Remarks on this clone: In the same sample, other DNA sequences code for this CDR3. The chain couples TRBV18 to TRBJ2-5, with D hard to call. V was pared by 2 bases and J by 3 bases, with 4 bases between. This CDR3 is 12 amino acids long. CDR1 is KGHSH and CDR2 is LQKENI in the germline V gene. CDR3 nucleotide sequence: TGTGCCAGCTCACCAGGGGAAGAGACCCAGTACTTC. This gives the protein CASSPGEETQYF.

This clone has more than one count but fewer than ten. V is TRBV27 and J is TRBJ2-1; D is possibly TRBD2 (6 bases). The CDR3 consists of 15 residues. Trimming shortened V by 5 bases and J by 9 bases, and 20 bases separated the two germline ends. Germline V gene data show CDR1 as MNHEY and CDR2 as SMNVEV (reference sequence). The CDR3 region has the DNA TGTGCCAGCAGTCCCCAAACTAGCTTTCATGCTGAGCAGTTCTTC. This translates into CASSPQTSFHAEQFF.

This clone was observed once. In DNA, the CDR3 is TGTGCCAGCAGTTTGGGGCAACGCATGAACACTGAAGCTTTCTTT. It specifies CASSLGQRMNTEAFF. The rearrangement links TRBV28 to TRBJ1-1; a possible D gene is TRBD1 (5 bases). Germline V lookup: CDR1 MDHEN, CDR2 SYDVKM. V gave up 3 bases and J gave up 0 bases, with 11 bases separating them. This CDR3 contains 15 residues.

This clone has more than one count but fewer than ten. The V call is TRBV19, the J call TRBJ2-2; TRBD2 matches at 11 bases. Per the germline V gene, CDR1 is LNHDA and CDR2 is SQIVND (reference sequence). With V trimmed by 4 bases and J by 3 bases, 4 bases remained unmatched. This CDR3 has 16 residues. CDR3 residues: CASSTGLAEDTGELFF. CDR3 nucleotide sequence: TGTGCCAGTAGTACGGGACTAGCGGAGGACACCGGGGAGCTGTTTTTT.

This clone has more than one count but fewer than ten. This chain joins TRBV29-1 and TRBJ2-5; possibly TRBD1 for D (6 bases). This CDR3 has 13 amino acids. The V gene's germline CDR1 is SQVTM and CDR2 ANQGSEA. Between the trimmed V and J ends, which lost 6 bases and 4 bases, there was a span of 15 bases. The CDR3 region is CSVAPGAAETQYF. The CDR3 nucleotides read TGCAGCGTGGCGCCAGGGGCAGCAGAGACCCAGTACTTC.

The chain recombines TRBV10-3 with TRBJ1-2; maybe TRBD1 (5 bases). The V end was cut by 2 bases, the J end by 1 base, with 14 bases between. Germline V CDR1 and CDR2: ENHRY, SYGVKD. The length of the CDR3 is 16 residues. CDR3 residues: CAISEGPSGGNYGYTF. The CDR3 DNA reads TGTGCCATCAGTGAGGGTCCCAGCGGGGGTAACTATGGCTACACCTTC.

This chain joins TRBV6-5 and TRBJ2-2; 10 nucleotides agree with TRBD2. The germline CDR1 and CDR2 sequences are MNHEY and SVGAGI. The CDR3 runs to 16 residues. The V segment lost 4 bases and the J segment 4 bases; nucleotides outside the gene matches: 6. CDR3 sequence (DNA): TGTGCCAGCAGTTTTAGCGGGAGGAGGGGCACCGGGGAGCTGTTTTTT. As protein: CASSFSGRRGTGELFF.

This chain links TRBV20-1 with TRBJ1-2; D call uncertain. Germline values: CDR1 DFQATT, CDR2 SNEGSKA (reference sequence). The CDR3 is 11 residues long. V dropped 4 bases and J dropped 0 bases, with 3 bases sitting between them. The CDR3 sequence is CSANSNYGYTF. The CDR3, as DNA: TGCAGTGCTAATTCTAACTATGGCTACACCTTC.

The gene calls are TRBV28 and TRBJ2-1, with TRBD2 as a possible D gene (6 bases). There are 14 residues in the CDR3. The germline V gene encodes CDR1 MDHEN and CDR2 SYDVKM. Trimming pared 6 bases from V and 5 bases from J, leaving 14 bases between. For the CDR3, the DNA is TGTGCCAGCAGGCAATTTGGGGGGAACAATGAGCAGTTCTTC. This codes for CASRQFGGNNEQFF.

The chain combines TRBV2 with TRBJ1-5, with D possibly being TRBD1 (6 bases). Germline loops: CDR1 SNHLY, CDR2 FYNNEI. V gave up 6 bases and J gave up 10 bases, with 16 bases separating them. This CDR3 comprises 13 residues. Here the CDR3 DNA reads TGTGCCAGCAGGAAAGAAGGGGGGACTCCCCAGCATTTT. Its translation is CASRKEGGTPQHF. The full variable domain, with the rest looked up from reference TRBV2 and TRBJ1-5, is EPEVTQTPSHQVTQMGQEVILRCVPISNHLYFYWYRQILGQKVEFLVSFYNNEISEKSEIFDDQFSVERPDGSNFTLKIRSTKLEDSAMYFCASRKEGGTPQHFGDGTRLSIL.

This clone appeared a few times. The chain uses TRBV29-1 and TRBJ2-7; D unclear. The CDR3 is made up of 13 amino acids. V was cut by 2 bases and J by 2 bases, with 10 bases left in between. Per germline, CDR1 SQVTM and CDR2 ANQGSEA. In DNA, the CDR3 is TGCAGCGTTGAAAGTCCCCCCCCCTACGAGCAGTACTTC. Residues: CSVESPPPYEQYF.

This clone was counted a single time. In the same sample, other DNA sequences code for this CDR3. This chain uses TRBV7-3 with TRBJ2-1, with 9 bases aligning to TRBD2. The CDR3 consists of 15 residues. Germline V CDR1 and CDR2: SGHTA, FQGTGA. The ends lost 5 bases at V and 1 base at J; junction bases unmatched: 3. The CDR3 coding sequence is TGTGCCAGCAGCCCTACTAGCGGGTCCTACAATGAGCAGTTCTTC. Translation: CASSPTSGSYNEQFF.

This clone was picked up a small number of times. CDR3 in DNA: TGTGCCAGCTCACCACCGGTGGGCCTTTATGGCTACACCTTC. Encoded protein: CASSPPVGLYGYTF. The V and J genes are TRBV18 and TRBJ1-2; D is unresolved. Germline CDR1 is KGHSH and CDR2 is LQKENI. V was pared by 0 bases and J by 5 bases, with 10 bases between. The CDR3 extends over 14 amino acids.

V and J are TRBV9 and TRBJ1-1, with TRBD1 identical over 7 bases. Germline V gene data show CDR1 as SGDLS and CDR2 as YYNGEE. This CDR3 is 17 amino acids long. The ends lost 0 bases at V and 1 base at J; junction bases unmatched: 9. CDR3 bases: TGTGCCAGCAGCGTAGCCCCGACAGGGCGAAGGAACACTGAAGCTTTCTTT. This sequence encodes CASSVAPTGRRNTEAFF.

This clone was observed a few times. This chain joins TRBV27 and TRBJ1-1; D is unresolved. The germline gives CDR1 MNHEY, CDR2 SMNVEV (reference sequence). The CDR3 is 15 amino acids. The ends were cut back, 3 bases at V and 0 bases at J, with 11 bases in the middle. CDR3 coding DNA: TGTGCCAGCAGTTTTTCAATCGGGATGAACACTGAAGCTTTCTTT. Translating it yields CASSFSIGMNTEAFF.

This chain connects TRBV7-2 to TRBJ2-5; a weak D match, TRBD2 (6 bases). CDR3 size: 15 residues. Per the germline V gene, CDR1 is SGHTA and CDR2 is FQGNSA. With 3 bases removed from V and 5 bases from J, the gap between germline ends came to 16 bases. CDR3 DNA sequence: TGTGCCAGCAGCTTTGAACTAGCAAGAGGGGAGACCCAGTACTTC. This gives the protein CASSFELARGETQYF.

The chain couples TRBV15 to TRBJ2-7, with 7 bases lining up with TRBD1. There are 15 residues in the CDR3. The trim removed 4 bases at V and 5 bases at J, leaving 11 bases unmatched. Germline V lookup: CDR1 LNHNV, CDR2 YYDKDF (reference sequence). The CDR3 sequence is CATSTRQGVYHEQYF. CDR3 coding DNA: TGTGCCACCAGCACCAGACAGGGTGTGTACCACGAGCAGTACTTC.

This sequence joins TRBV15 and TRBJ2-3; D might be TRBD1 or TRBD2, each matching 5 bases. This CDR3 has 13 amino acids. V was cut by 3 bases and J by 8 bases, with 12 bases left in between. CDR1 and CDR2 (germline): LNHNV, YYDKDF (reference sequence). This CDR3 is CATSRGERVTQYF. The CDR3 nucleotides are TGTGCCACCAGCAGGGGGGAGAGGGTTACGCAGTATTTT.